The next 15 T cell receptor beta chains were all read from a single sample in a study of control samples from healthy donors and cancer patients. Profiling relied on immunoSEQ multiplex PCR, and the TCRdb table lists in-frame clones only, not all of them. The sample lists 130,000 or so clones, roughly 89% seen once, with roughly 7.8% in the top ten. Sequenced input: PBMCs. These receptors all come from a man in his forties or fifties with head and neck cancer.

The rearrangement joins TRBV6-5 to TRBJ2-7; 10 positions agree with TRBD2. From germline, CDR1 is MNHEY and CDR2 SVGAGI. Trimming at V came to 0 bases and at J to 3 bases, leaving 5 bases not matched to a gene. This CDR3 is built from 16 residues. The CDR3 here is CASSYSYLAGDYEQYF. CDR3 coding DNA: TGTGCCAGCAGTTACTCGTACCTAGCGGGAGACTACGAGCAGTACTTC.

This clone occurred a few times. CDR3 coding DNA: TGTGCCAGCAGTTTATATGTAGGGAACACTGAAGCTTTCTTT. Translated, it gives CASSLYVGNTEAFF. The chain employs TRBV27 and TRBJ1-1; no firm D call. Germline V lookup: CDR1 MNHEY, CDR2 SMNVEV (reference sequence). The CDR3 loop spans 14 amino acids. The ends were cut back, 1 base at V and 1 base at J, with 7 bases in the middle.

The gene calls are TRBV28 and TRBJ2-7, with TRBD2 as a possible D gene (6 bases). V lost 3 bases and J lost 5, with 14 bases in between. In germline, CDR1 is MDHEN, CDR2 SYDVKM. This CDR3 comprises 14 residues. In nucleotides, the CDR3 is TGTGCCAGCAGTTTGGGTCGGGAGCACAACGAGCAGTACTTC. Translated, it gives CASSLGREHNEQYF.

The chain is built from TRBV3-1 (or the pseudogene TRBV3-2) and TRBJ2-1; possible D gene TRBD2, 7 bases. There are 16 residues in the CDR3. Germline assignment: CDR1 LGHDT and CDR2 YNNKEL (reference sequence). V shed 3 bases and J shed 0 bases, with 12 bases lying between them. Here the CDR3 reads CASSHDRGGSYNEQFF. CDR3 DNA: TGTGCCAGCAGCCACGATAGGGGGGGCTCCTACAATGAGCAGTTCTTC.

This chain links TRBV19 with TRBJ2-3; TRBD2 aligns across 15 bases. This CDR3 has 15 amino acids. Germline-derived CDR1 and CDR2 are LNHDA and SQIVND (reference sequence). The V segment lost 5 bases and the J segment 6 bases; nucleotides outside the gene matches: 3. The CDR3 coding sequence is TGTGCCAGTAGTTCGGGACTAGCGGGGGGCGATACGCAGTATTTT. This gives the protein CASSSGLAGGDTQYF.

The rearrangement links TRBV10-1 to TRBJ2-7; 7 bases map to TRBD1. Germline CDR1 WNHNN, CDR2 SYGVQD (reference sequence). The V segment lost 3 bases and the J segment 3 bases; nucleotides outside the gene matches: 8. This CDR3 spans 15 amino acids. This CDR3 reads CASSEATGTDYEQYF. Written as DNA, the CDR3 is TGCGCCAGCAGTGAAGCGACCGGGACAGACTACGAGCAGTACTTC.

This rearrangement joins TRBV7-2 to TRBJ1-2; TRBD1 might be the D (5 bases). Germline values: CDR1 SGHTA, CDR2 FQGNSA. The CDR3 runs 15 residues. The germline V and J ends were trimmed by 5 bases and 1 base, with 14 bases remaining between them. CDR3 sequence reads: CASSPWTQNNYGYTF. The CDR3 DNA follows: TGTGCCAGCAGCCCATGGACACAAAATAACTATGGCTACACCTTC. Variable domain in full (rest from reference TRBV7-2 and TRBJ1-2): GAGVSQSPSNKVTEKGKDVELRCDPISGHTALYWYRQSLGQGLEFLIYFQGNSAPDKSGLPSDRFSAERTGGSVSTLTIQRTQQEDSAVYLCASSPWTQNNYGYTFGSGTRLTVV.

This clone was seen a single time. The chain is built from TRBV7-9 and TRBJ2-5; 7 bases are a match to TRBD2. Germline V CDR1 and CDR2: SEHNR, FQNEAQ (reference sequence). CDR3 size: 14 residues. The V gene end was trimmed by 5 bases and the J gene end by 5 bases; junction bases not matched to a gene: 8. The CDR3 sequence: CASSPSGRLETQYF. CDR3 coding DNA: TGTGCCAGCAGCCCTAGCGGACGGCTCGAGACCCAGTACTTC.

This chain links TRBV5-1 with TRBJ2-2, with 7 bases fitting TRBD1. Per the germline V gene, CDR1 is SGHRS and CDR2 is YFSETQ. The CDR3 totals 15 residues. V was clipped by 1 base and J by 1 base; unmatched bases: 1. CDR3 residues: CASSLWTGNTGELFF. The CDR3 DNA sequence: TGCGCCAGCAGCTTGTGGACAGGGAACACCGGGGAGCTGTTTTTT.

The CDR3 DNA follows: TGTGCCAGCAGCCACCAGGGCTACGAGCAGTACTTC. This gives the protein CASSHQGYEQYF. V usage is TRBV5-6 and J usage is TRBJ2-7; TRBD1 might be the D (5 bases). This CDR3 region has 12 residues. Germline V gives CDR1 SGHDT, CDR2 YYEEEE. V lost 4 bases, J lost 3 bases, and 8 bases lay in between.

V is TRBV15 and J is TRBJ2-1; no firm D call. Germline-derived CDR1 and CDR2 are LNHNV and YYDKDF (reference sequence). Trimming took 2 bases from V and 2 from J, leaving 7 bases between them. The CDR3 spans 14 residues. CDR3 nucleotides: TGTGCCACCAGCAGACGGTTGCCCTACAATGAGCAGTTCTTC. Encoded protein: CATSRRLPYNEQFF.

This chain uses TRBV3-1 (or the pseudogene TRBV3-2) with TRBJ1-6; 10 positions match TRBD1. CDR1 is LGHDT, CDR2 YNNKEL, per germline (reference sequence). The CDR3 extends over 16 amino acids. V shed 3 bases and J 8 bases; nucleotides not matched to a gene: 7. The CDR3 DNA sequence: TGTGCCAGCAGCCACGACCGGGACAGGGGATATTCACCCCTCCACTTT. Its protein is CASSHDRDRGYSPLHF.

The J gene is TRBJ1-2, the V gene TRBV7-8; 8 bases fit TRBD1. Unmatched junction bases numbered 8, after V lost 1 base and J lost 4 bases. Germline V gene sequence: CDR1 SGHVS, CDR2 FQNEAQ. There are 16 residues in the CDR3. CDR3 sequence reads: CASSLGTGGAFYGYTF. CDR3 in DNA: TGTGCCAGCAGCTTAGGAACAGGGGGTGCATTCTATGGCTACACCTTC.

The rearrangement joins TRBV11-2 to TRBJ1-2; D remains unclear. The CDR3 is made up of 13 amino acids. In germline, CDR1 is SGHAT, CDR2 FQNNGV. Between the trimmed V and J ends, which lost 5 bases and 0 bases, there was a span of 7 bases. The CDR3 bases are TGTGCCAGCAGCCAGATTACTAACTATGGCTACACCTTC. Protein product: CASSQITNYGYTF.

This sequence joins TRBV28 and TRBJ1-6, with 7 bases lining up with TRBD1. Germline-derived CDR1 and CDR2 are MDHEN and SYDVKM. V lost 2 bases and J lost 13; bases outside the gene matches: 8. The CDR3 totals 14 residues. This CDR3 reads CASSLEQGPLPLHF. In DNA form, the CDR3 reads TGTGCCAGCAGTTTAGAACAGGGGCCGTTGCCCCTCCACTTT. The full variable domain, its missing parts supplied by reference TRBV28 and TRBJ1-6, is DVKVTQSSRYLVKRTGEKVFLECVQDMDHENMFWYRQDPGLGLRLIYFSYDVKMKEKGDIPEGYSVSREKKERFSLILESASTNQTSMYLCASSLEQGPLPLHFGNGTRLTVT.